This is a list of T cell receptor beta chains from one sample in a study of blood T cells in healthy people across ages. MiXCR, applied by TCRdb to the 5' RACE reads, yields one record per CDR3 protein. The table lists approximately 900,000 distinct CDR3 sequences, roughly 50% of them singletons. Sequencing was done on a sample of blood. These receptors were taken from a young man in good health. Both conserved end residues are part of each CDR3. A D gene is named only where the DNA matches it firmly. Clone size is stated in some rows and not others, as once, few, many or a class when expanded.

V: TRBV11-2; D: .; J: TRBJ2-5; size: .; CDR3: CASSPRGSSRNEQYF; DNA: TGTGCCAGCAGCCCACGTGGAAGCTCCCGCAATGAGCAGTACTTC
V: TRBV27; D: TRBD2; J: TRBJ2-7; size: few; CDR3: CASSSAGAPVEQYF; DNA: TGTGCCAGCAGTTCAGCGGGGGCACCGGTCGAGCAGTACTTC
V: TRBV5-6; D: .; J: TRBJ2-3; size: .; CDR3: CASSLVGRQDTQYF; DNA: TGTGCCAGCAGCTTGGTGGGGCGACAAGATACGCAGTATTTT
V: TRBV6-1; D: TRBD2; J: TRBJ2-3; size: .; CDR3: CASRGPGRAGLDTQYF; DNA: TGTGCCAGCAGGGGGCCTGGGAGGGCTGGATTAGATACGCAGTATTTT
V: TRBV20-1; D: TRBD1; J: TRBJ2-1; size: .; CDR3: CSATRQGVGETQFF; DNA: TGCAGTGCTACTAGACAGGGGGTAGGGGAGACCCAGTTCTTC
V: TRBV29-1; D: .; J: TRBJ1-5; size: many; CDR3: CSVGVSGTSSNQPQHF; DNA: TGCAGCGTTGGAGTTTCCGGGACATCTAGCAATCAGCCCCAGCATTTT
V: TRBV12-3/TRBV12-4; D: .; J: TRBJ2-1; size: few; CDR3: CASRGQNYNEQFF; DNA: TGTGCCAGCAGGGGACAAAACTACAATGAGCAGTTCTTC
V: TRBV4-1; D: .; J: TRBJ1-2; size: .; CDR3: CASSQVGQYSAGYTF; DNA: TGCGCCAGCAGCCAAGTTGGGCAATACTCCGCTGGCTACACCTTC
V: TRBV5-5; D: TRBD2; J: TRBJ2-1; size: .; CDR3: CASSLAGTSVSNEQFF; DNA: TGTGCCAGCAGCTTGGCCGGGACTAGCGTTTCCAATGAGCAGTTCTTC
V: TRBV7-2; D: .; J: TRBJ2-3; size: .; CDR3: CASSLSVAERDTDTQYF; DNA: TGTGCCAGCAGCTTAAGTGTTGCCGAGAGGGACACAGATACGCAGTATTTT
V: TRBV9; D: .; J: TRBJ1-2; size: .; CDR3: CASSPWGEPFSGYTF; DNA: TGTGCCAGCAGCCCCTGGGGTGAACCCTTTTCCGGCTACACCTTC
V: TRBV7-3; D: .; J: TRBJ2-1; size: .; CDR3: CASSFTPGVQETQFF; DNA: TGTGCCAGCAGCTTTACCCCCGGGGTTCAAGAGACCCAGTTCTTC
V: TRBV18; D: .; J: TRBJ1-1; size: .; CDR3: CASSLGMSLNTEAFF; DNA: TGTGCCAGCTCACTTGGGATGTCTCTGAACACTGAAGCTTTCTTT
V: TRBV20-1; D: .; J: TRBJ2-7; size: .; CDR3: CSALDPSSYEQYF; DNA: TGCAGTGCTTTGGACCCAAGCTCCTACGAGCAGTACTTC
V: TRBV12-3/TRBV12-4; D: .; J: TRBJ1-6; size: .; CDR3: CASSFLGPGGDSPLHF; DNA: TGTGCCAGCAGTTTTCTGGGTCCGGGCGGGGATTCACCCCTCCACTTT
V: TRBV5-5; D: .; J: TRBJ1-1; size: .; CDR3: CASSLGNNRMVGTEAFF; DNA: TGTGCCAGCAGCTTGGGCAACAATCGGATGGTGGGCACTGAAGCTTTCTTT
V: TRBV5-1; D: TRBD1; J: TRBJ2-1; size: .; CDR3: CASSSGTVGEQFF; DNA: TGCGCCAGCAGCTCGGGGACAGTAGGTGAGCAGTTCTTC
V: TRBV6-5; D: .; J: TRBJ1-1; size: .; CDR3: CASRLQGLNTEAFF; DNA: TGTGCCAGCAGACTACAGGGTTTGAACACTGAAGCTTTCTTT
V: TRBV12-3/TRBV12-4; D: .; J: TRBJ1-5; size: .; CDR3: CASSLEAHYSNQPQHF; DNA: TGTGCCAGCAGTTTAGAGGCACACTATAGCAATCAGCCCCAGCATTTT
V: TRBV27; D: TRBD1; J: TRBJ2-7; size: once; CDR3: CASSNRGVRDEQYF; DNA: TGTGCCAGTTCTAACAGGGGAGTGAGGGACGAGCAGTACTTC
V: TRBV6-5; D: .; J: TRBJ2-7; size: .; CDR3: CASAGTDNYEQYF; DNA: TGTGCCAGCGCGGGGACAGACAACTACGAGCAGTACTTC
V: TRBV20-1; D: .; J: TRBJ1-1; size: few; CDR3: CSARDSVQTTEAFF; DNA: TGCAGTGCTAGAGATAGCGTCCAGACCACTGAAGCTTTCTTT
V: TRBV2; D: TRBD2; J: TRBJ2-1; size: .; CDR3: CASSRNTLAGNEQFF; DNA: TGTGCCAGCAGTCGAAATACTCTAGCGGGTAATGAGCAGTTCTTC
V: TRBV3-1; D: .; J: TRBJ2-1; size: .; CDR3: CASSQDLLAENEQFF; DNA: TGTGCCAGCAGCCAAGATCTCCTGGCCGAAAATGAGCAGTTCTTC
V: TRBV27; D: .; J: TRBJ1-6; size: .; CDR3: CASSRQTSNSYNSPLHF; DNA: TGTGCCAGCAGTAGACAGACGAGTAACTCCTATAATTCACCCCTCCACTTT
V: TRBV4-1; D: .; J: TRBJ2-7; size: .; CDR3: CASSQDDGWSSYEQYF; DNA: TGCGCCAGCAGCCAAGATGACGGCTGGAGCTCCTACGAGCAGTACTTC
V: TRBV6-2/TRBV6-3; D: TRBD1; J: TRBJ1-5; size: .; CDR3: CASSQRTGGLHQPQHF; DNA: TGTGCCAGCAGTCAGAGGACAGGGGGCTTGCATCAGCCCCAGCATTTT
V: TRBV10-3; D: .; J: TRBJ2-7; size: .; CDR3: CAIKGSYEQYF; DNA: TGTGCCATCAAGGGCTCCTACGAGCAGTACTTC
V: TRBV20-1; D: .; J: TRBJ1-2; size: .; CDR3: CSAAYGYTF; DNA: TGCAGTGCTGCTTATGGCTACACCTTC